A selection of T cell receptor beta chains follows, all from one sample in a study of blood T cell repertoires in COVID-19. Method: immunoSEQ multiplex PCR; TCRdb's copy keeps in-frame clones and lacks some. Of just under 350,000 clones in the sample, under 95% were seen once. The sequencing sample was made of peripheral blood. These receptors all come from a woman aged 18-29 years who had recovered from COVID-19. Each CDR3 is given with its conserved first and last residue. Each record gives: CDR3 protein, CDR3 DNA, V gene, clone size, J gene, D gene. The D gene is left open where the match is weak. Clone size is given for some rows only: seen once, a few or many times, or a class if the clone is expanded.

cdr3_aa: CASSRQKGQEDYGYTF
cdr3_nt: TGTGCCAGCAGCCGTCAGAAAGGACAGGAAGACTATGGCTACACCTTC
v_call: TRBV7-2
clone_size: .
j_call: TRBJ1-2
d_call: TRBD1

cdr3_aa: CASSSDRVSPQHF
cdr3_nt: TGTGCCAGCAGCTCCGACAGGGTTTCGCCCCAGCATTTT
v_call: TRBV7-2
clone_size: .
j_call: TRBJ1-5
d_call: TRBD1

cdr3_aa: CATSDSRRGPNTEAFF
cdr3_nt: TGTGCCACCAGTGATTCCCGAAGGGGCCCGAACACTGAAGCTTTCTTT
v_call: TRBV24-1
clone_size: .
j_call: TRBJ1-1
d_call: .

cdr3_aa: CASSLVFGAGTGNTGELFF
cdr3_nt: TGTGCCAGCAGCTTAGTCTTTGGGGCCGGGACAGGTAACACCGGGGAGCTGTTTTTT
v_call: TRBV11-3
clone_size: .
j_call: TRBJ2-2
d_call: TRBD1

cdr3_aa: CASAQNPIATSTDTQYF
cdr3_nt: TGTGCTAGTGCCCAAAACCCAATAGCGACTAGCACAGATACGCAGTATTTT
v_call: TRBV12-5
clone_size: .
j_call: TRBJ2-3
d_call: .

cdr3_aa: CASSQGGLAGGHETQYF
cdr3_nt: TGCGCCAGCAGCCAAGGGGGACTAGCGGGAGGGCATGAGACCCAGTACTTC
v_call: TRBV4-1
clone_size: .
j_call: TRBJ2-5
d_call: TRBD2

cdr3_aa: CASSYRGTGPRGNTGELFF
cdr3_nt: TGTGCCAGCAGTTATCGGGGTACAGGGCCCAGGGGGAACACCGGGGAGCTGTTTTTT
v_call: TRBV6-2/TRBV6-3
clone_size: .
j_call: TRBJ2-2
d_call: .

cdr3_aa: CASRSDRVDEQFF
cdr3_nt: TGCGCCAGCAGATCAGACAGGGTGGATGAGCAGTTCTTC
v_call: TRBV5-1
clone_size: .
j_call: TRBJ2-1
d_call: TRBD1

cdr3_aa: CASSQDITSTDTQYF
cdr3_nt: TGCGCCAGCAGCCAAGATATTACTAGCACAGATACGCAGTATTTT
v_call: TRBV4-3
clone_size: .
j_call: TRBJ2-3
d_call: .

cdr3_aa: CASSLDGEETQYF
cdr3_nt: TGTGCCAGCAGCTTAGACGGAGAAGAGACCCAGTACTTC
v_call: TRBV5-4
clone_size: .
j_call: TRBJ2-5
d_call: .

cdr3_aa: CASRTRLSGSNQPQHF
cdr3_nt: TGTGCCAGCAGGACTCGGTTGTCGGGTAGCAATCAGCCCCAGCATTTT
v_call: TRBV28
clone_size: once
j_call: TRBJ1-5
d_call: .

cdr3_aa: CASSLGGVRRQAQFF
cdr3_nt: TGTGCCAGCAGCTTAGGGGGGGTTAGGCGGCAGGCTCAGTTCTTC
v_call: TRBV7-2
clone_size: .
j_call: TRBJ2-1
d_call: .

cdr3_aa: CASSPGLVTDTQYF
cdr3_nt: TGTGCCAGCAGCCCCGGACTGGTCACAGATACGCAGTATTTT
v_call: TRBV5-6
clone_size: .
j_call: TRBJ2-3
d_call: .

cdr3_aa: CASSSLWGGANTEAFF
cdr3_nt: TGTGCCAGCAGTTCCCTCTGGGGAGGGGCGAACACTGAAGCTTTCTTT
v_call: TRBV6-2/TRBV6-3
clone_size: .
j_call: TRBJ1-1
d_call: .

cdr3_aa: CASSLYGTGDSPLHF
cdr3_nt: TGCGCCAGCAGCTTGTATGGGACAGGGGATTCACCCCTCCACTTT
v_call: TRBV5-1
clone_size: .
j_call: TRBJ1-6
d_call: TRBD1

cdr3_aa: CASSRDRVNEQFF
cdr3_nt: TGTGCCAGCAGCCGGGACAGGGTCAATGAGCAGTTCTTC
v_call: TRBV6-5
clone_size: .
j_call: TRBJ2-1
d_call: TRBD1

cdr3_aa: CASSEVDGGSSFF
cdr3_nt: TGTGCCAGCAGTGAAGTGGACGGGGGATCGTCTTTCTTT
v_call: TRBV6-4
clone_size: .
j_call: TRBJ1-1
d_call: .

cdr3_aa: CASSHGGEAFF
cdr3_nt: TGCGCCAGCAGCCACGGGGGTGAAGCTTTCTTT
v_call: TRBV10-2
clone_size: .
j_call: TRBJ1-1
d_call: .

cdr3_aa: CASSPGTGGVGYNSPLHF
cdr3_nt: TGTGCCAGCAGTCCCGGGACAGGGGGCGTCGGCTATAATTCACCCCTCCACTTT
v_call: TRBV13
clone_size: many
j_call: TRBJ1-6
d_call: TRBD1

cdr3_aa: CASSLGTGGRADTQYF
cdr3_nt: TGTGCCAGCAGCTTGGGGACAGGGGGCAGGGCAGATACGCAGTATTTT
v_call: TRBV5-5
clone_size: .
j_call: TRBJ2-3
d_call: TRBD1

cdr3_aa: CATSGSTEQFF
cdr3_nt: TGTGCCACCAGCGGGAGCACTGAGCAGTTCTTC
v_call: TRBV24-1
clone_size: .
j_call: TRBJ2-1
d_call: .

cdr3_aa: CASSLYGGRTEAFF
cdr3_nt: TGTGCCAGCAGCTTATATGGGGGCCGGACTGAAGCTTTCTTT
v_call: TRBV5-6
clone_size: .
j_call: TRBJ1-1
d_call: .

cdr3_aa: CASSDDRVRYEQFF
cdr3_nt: TGTGCCAGTAGTGACGACAGGGTGAGGTATGAGCAGTTCTTC
v_call: TRBV19
clone_size: once
j_call: TRBJ2-1
d_call: TRBD1

cdr3_aa: CASSLIPGQQETQYF
cdr3_nt: TGCGCCAGCAGCTTAATTCCCGGACAGCAAGAGACCCAGTACTTC
v_call: TRBV5-1
clone_size: .
j_call: TRBJ2-5
d_call: .

cdr3_aa: CASSLKSIRGAPHTDTQYF
cdr3_nt: TGTGCCAGCAGCCTAAAGAGTATACGAGGTGCGCCGCACACAGATACGCAGTATTTT
v_call: TRBV11-2
clone_size: .
j_call: TRBJ2-3
d_call: .

cdr3_aa: CAWKSRGQETQYF
cdr3_nt: TGTGCCTGGAAGAGCAGGGGGCAGGAGACCCAGTACTTC
v_call: TRBV30
clone_size: .
j_call: TRBJ2-5
d_call: TRBD1

cdr3_aa: CASSSGTAMNTEAFF
cdr3_nt: TGTGCCAGCAGCTCCGGGACAGCCATGAACACTGAAGCTTTCTTT
v_call: TRBV6-5
clone_size: .
j_call: TRBJ1-1
d_call: TRBD1

cdr3_aa: CAWSVSRLHGDEKLFF
cdr3_nt: TGTGCCTGGAGTGTATCCCGACTTCACGGTGACGAAAAACTGTTTTTT
v_call: TRBV30
clone_size: .
j_call: TRBJ1-4
d_call: .

cdr3_aa: CASSLDAAEAFF
cdr3_nt: TGCGCCAGCAGCTTGGACGCAGCTGAAGCTTTCTTT
v_call: TRBV5-1
clone_size: few
j_call: TRBJ1-1
d_call: .

cdr3_aa: CASGTVTLGTEAFF
cdr3_nt: TGTGCCAGCGGGACAGTCACCCTGGGCACTGAAGCTTTCTTT
v_call: TRBV6-6
clone_size: .
j_call: TRBJ1-1
d_call: TRBD1

cdr3_aa: CASSLRRGGPPNTEAFF
cdr3_nt: TGCGCCAGCAGCCTCAGGAGGGGCGGACCTCCGAACACTGAAGCTTTCTTT
v_call: TRBV4-3
clone_size: .
j_call: TRBJ1-1
d_call: .

cdr3_aa: CASSEVFGGRDHSYGYTF
cdr3_nt: TGTGCCAGCAGTGAAGTTTTTGGCGGGAGGGACCATTCCTATGGCTACACCTTC
v_call: TRBV2
clone_size: .
j_call: TRBJ1-2
d_call: .

cdr3_aa: CASSIDRGDTQYF
cdr3_nt: TGTGCCAGTAGTATAGATAGGGGGGATACGCAGTATTTT
v_call: TRBV19
clone_size: .
j_call: TRBJ2-3
d_call: .

cdr3_aa: CASSLGQRSNQPQHF
cdr3_nt: TGTGCCAGCAGCTTAGGGCAGCGAAGCAATCAGCCCCAGCATTTT
v_call: TRBV7-2
clone_size: few
j_call: TRBJ1-5
d_call: .

cdr3_aa: CASTTGTGWFSEAFF
cdr3_nt: TGTGCCAGCACCACCGGGACAGGGTGGTTTAGTGAAGCTTTCTTT
v_call: TRBV11-2
clone_size: .
j_call: TRBJ1-1
d_call: TRBD1

cdr3_aa: CASSLPTGAEAFF
cdr3_nt: TGTGCCAGCAGCTTACCTACAGGGGCTGAAGCTTTCTTT
v_call: TRBV11-2
clone_size: .
j_call: TRBJ1-1
d_call: TRBD1